These 14 T cell receptor beta chains were sequenced from one sample in a study of T cell responses to AZD1222 COVID-19 vaccine. Data came from immunoSEQ multiplex PCR; TCRdb stores just in-frame clones and leaves some out. The sample lists 130,000 to 150,000 clones; approximately 86% were seen once. This material consisted of peripheral blood, taken 28 days after the second dose of the MenACWY control vaccine. All receptors come from an adult who received the MenACWY meningococcal vaccine as a control.

The CDR3, as DNA: TGTGCCAGCAGCCCACTGGCTTTCGGGAGGAAAGAGACCCAGTACTTC. Its translation is CASSPLAFGRKETQYF. The chain couples TRBV3-1 (or the pseudogene TRBV3-2) to TRBJ2-5; TRBD2 matches at 7 bases. The trim removed 4 bases at V and 3 bases at J, leaving 11 bases unmatched. The CDR3 is 16 amino acids. Per germline, CDR1 LGHDT and CDR2 YNNKEL (reference sequence).

The rearrangement joins TRBV25-1 to TRBJ2-7; D call uncertain. CDR1 MGHDK and CDR2 SYGVNS come from the germline V gene. The CDR3 contains 11 residues. The ends were cut back, 5 bases at V and 5 bases at J, with 7 bases in the middle. In nucleotides, the CDR3 is TGTGCCAGCAGTAAAGGGAACGAGCAGTACTTC. The encoded protein is CASSKGNEQYF.

The chain carries TRBV6-1 and TRBJ1-4; possible D gene TRBD1, 6 bases. The ends were cut back, 0 bases at V and 3 bases at J, with 14 bases in the middle. This CDR3 region has 17 residues. Germline V gene sequence: CDR1 MNHNS, CDR2 SASEGT. The CDR3 bases are TGTGCCAGCAGTGAAGCATTAGGGCCAGGGGCTAATGAAAAACTGTTTTTT. This encodes CASSEALGPGANEKLFF.

The CDR3 DNA is TGCGCCAGCAGCTTGGGGGTTAGTGGACACGAGCAGTACTTC. This translates into CASSLGVSGHEQYF. V usage is TRBV5-1 and J usage is TRBJ2-7; no clear D. Germline V lookup: CDR1 SGHRS, CDR2 YFSETQ. V was shortened by 0 bases and J by 5 bases, with 12 bases between the two germline ends. The CDR3 spans 14 residues.

This chain uses TRBV7-9 with TRBJ1-2; 8 bases are shared with TRBD1. Trimming took 5 bases from V and 4 from J; bases not matched to a gene: 9. CDR3 length: 15 amino acids. The germline CDR1 and CDR2 sequences are SEHNR and FQNEAQ (reference sequence). The CDR3 protein is CASSPRTGRGYGYTF. As DNA, the CDR3 is TGTGCCAGCAGCCCACGGACAGGGAGAGGCTATGGCTACACCTTC.

This clone was seen a single time. The gene calls are TRBV27 and TRBJ2-7; 10 bases fit TRBD1. The germline V gene encodes CDR1 MNHEY and CDR2 SMNVEV (reference sequence). Losses at the gene ends were 5 bases for V and 5 bases for J; bases not matched to a gene: 6. CDR3 size: 14 residues. The chain's CDR3 is CASSKTGGNHEQYF. For the CDR3, the DNA is TGTGCCAGCAGTAAGACAGGGGGCAACCACGAGCAGTACTTC.

This clone was detected once. This chain joins TRBV5-4 and TRBJ1-1; D possibly corresponds to TRBD1 (5 bases). Trimming took off 3 bases at V and 1 base at J, with 10 bases between the two ends. CDR3 length: 14 amino acids. Germline CDR1 is SGHNT and CDR2 is YYREEE (reference sequence). CDR3 nucleotide sequence: TGTGCCAGCAGCTCGGGACGTACGAACACTGAAGCTTTCTTT. Its translation is CASSSGRTNTEAFF. The full variable domain, in which reference TRBV5-4 and TRBJ1-1 provide the parts outside the CDR3, is ETGVTQSPTHLIKTRGQQVTLRCSSQSGHNTVSWYQQALGQGPQFIFQYYREEENGRGNFPPRFSGLQFPNYSSELNVNALELDDSALYLCASSSGRTNTEAFFGQGTRLTVV.

The V call is TRBV12-3 or TRBV12-4, the J call TRBJ1-1; a possible D gene is TRBD1 (6 bases). The CDR3 runs to 12 residues. Trimming shortened V by 5 bases and J by 10 bases, and 14 bases separated the two germline ends. CDR3 sequence reads: CASSVQGVAAFF. In DNA, the CDR3 is TGTGCCAGCAGTGTACAGGGTGTTGCAGCTTTCTTT.

V and J are TRBV6-6 and TRBJ2-7, with D hard to call. The V end lost 5 bases, the J end lost 2 bases, and 4 bases lay between the germline ends. The CDR3 has 11 amino acids. Germline loops: CDR1 MNHNY, CDR2 SVGAGI (reference sequence). The DNA of the CDR3 is TGTGCCAGCAGTCCGACCTACGAGCAGTACTTC. Amino acid sequence: CASSPTYEQYF.

The J gene is TRBJ2-5, the V gene TRBV6-4, with D possibly TRBD2 on 5 matching bases. The germline V and J ends were trimmed by 2 bases and 4 bases, with 11 bases remaining between them. Germline values: CDR1 MRHNA, CDR2 SNTAGT. CDR3 length: 14 residues. CDR3 bases: TGTGCCAGCAGTGACCCCGGGGAGCTAGAGACCCAGTACTTC. Its protein product is CASSDPGELETQYF.

The J gene is TRBJ1-4, the V gene TRBV5-1; D may be TRBD1 (5 bases). Trimming cost V 1 base and J 8 bases, with 15 bases left between them. The CDR3 consists of 15 residues. Looked up from germline, CDR1 is SGHRS and CDR2 is YFSETQ. This CDR3 is CASSLTGRGGEKLFF. Written as DNA, the CDR3 is TGCGCCAGCAGCTTGACGGGGCGGGGAGGGGAAAAACTGTTTTTT.

The rearrangement joins TRBV4-1 to TRBJ2-7; 7 bases agree with TRBD1. The CDR3 has 14 amino acids. Germline trimming cut 0 bases from V and 5 bases from J; bases unmatched to any gene: 4. The germline V gene encodes CDR1 MGHRA and CDR2 YSYEKL. Written as DNA, the CDR3 is TGCGCCAGCAGCCAAGATAGGGGGCTGGACGAGCAGTACTTC. It yields the protein CASSQDRGLDEQYF.

V is TRBV9 and J is TRBJ2-5; 7 positions match TRBD2. Germline V lookup: CDR1 SGDLS, CDR2 YYNGEE. The CDR3 covers 15 residues. J lost 1 base, V lost 4 bases, and 7 bases had no gene match. CDR3 sequence: CASSPGGRTQETQYF. The DNA for the CDR3 is TGTGCCAGCAGCCCGGGAGGCAGGACCCAAGAGACCCAGTACTTC. Full variable domain (missing parts from reference TRBV9 and TRBJ2-5): DSGVTQTPKHLITATGQRVTLRCSPRSGDLSVYWYQQSLDQGLQFLIQYYNGEERAKGNILERFSAQQFPDLHSELNLSSLELGDSALYFCASSPGGRTQETQYFGPGTRLLVL.

In nucleotides, the CDR3 is TGTGCCAGTGGCCCGGGGACTAGCTTCTACAATGAGCAGTTCTTC. Amino acid sequence: CASGPGTSFYNEQFF. V usage is TRBV7-2 and J usage is TRBJ2-1; 9 bases agree with TRBD2. Germline CDR1 and CDR2: SGHTA and FQGNSA. V was pared by 9 bases and J by 3 bases, with 9 bases of the junction left unmatched. There are 15 residues in the CDR3.